This T cell receptor (beta chain) was obtained from a study of T-cell reconstitution after alpha-beta-depleted transplantation in children. The authors prepared the TCRbeta library with unique molecular identifiers. Using its own MiXCR run on the PCR reads, TCRdb lists one record per CDR3 protein. Here the sample spans more than 450,000 distinct CDR3 sequences, approximately 16% being singletons. This CDR3 is built from 17 residues. The germline V gene has CDR1 SGDLS and CDR2 YYNGEE. V dropped 0 bases and J dropped 4; count of bases not matched to a gene: 11. This chain uses TRBV9 with TRBJ2-5; 8 bases map to TRBD2. The sequenced sample was PBMCs from the stem cell graft donor, obtained from the stem cell graft. The sequence came from a human donor who donated a stem cell graft to a child with acute lymphoblastic leukemia. CDR3 DNA sequence: TGTGCCAGCAGCGTAGCCAGCGGGGACGGGAGGGGAGAGACCCAGTACTTC. Protein product: CASSVASGDGRGETQYF.